This T cell receptor beta chain was recovered during a study of beta chain features in type 1 diabetes. The V and J ends lost 2 bases and 4 bases respectively, with 3 bases between them. The CDR3 runs 11 residues. Germline CDR1 is SQVTM and CDR2 is ANQGSEA. Note on this clone: Its antigen is unknown.

Study-level results: Type 1 diabetes patients had moderately but significantly shorter TCRB CDR3s in all four CD4+ subsets. More deletions and fewer insertions at VDJ junctions were seen in type 1 diabetes patients.

Sequenced material consisted of expressed TCRB transcripts (all of the isolated RNA was reverse transcribed). Using immunoSEQ multiplex PCR, the repertoire was profiled, and TCRdb retains in-frame clones only, with some absent. The table includes 300,000 to 400,000 clones, 13% detected once. The receptor comes from a woman between 18 and 29 years old with type 1 diabetes. The sequenced material came from naive CD4+ T cells from blood. This chain uses TRBV29-1 with TRBJ1-3; D is unclear. CDR3 in amino acids: CSVESGNTIYF. CDR3 nucleotide sequence: TGCAGCGTTGAAAGCGGAAACACCATATATTTT.